A selection of T cell receptor beta chains follows, all from one sample in a study of T cell responses to AZD1222 COVID-19 vaccine. This table comes from immunoSEQ multiplex PCR, and its TCRdb copy is limited to in-frame clones, with some not included. This table has about 150,000 clones, 90% to 95% appearing once. The source was peripheral blood, collected on day 0 of AZD1222 vaccination. These receptor sequences come from an adult in good health. Both conserved end residues are part of each CDR3. D genes are given only for firm matches. Clone size is given for some rows only: seen once, a few or many times, or a class if the clone is expanded.

12,TRBJ2-3,NA,TRBV29-1,NA,CSVDYSTDTQYF,TGCAGCGTTGATTATAGCACAGATACGCAGTATTTT
12,TRBJ2-5,NA,TRBV19,NA,CASTPDQETQYF,TGTGCCAGTACGCCAGATCAAGAGACCCAGTACTTC
15,TRBJ1-3,TRBD1,TRBV9,NA,CASSPGTARGNTIYF,TGTGCCAGCAGCCCTGGGACAGCTCGTGGAAACACCATATATTTT
17,TRBJ2-5,NA,TRBV21-1,NA,CASSKSPGLARWETQYF,TGTGCCAGCAGCAAAAGTCCGGGACTAGCGCGGTGGGAGACCCAGTACTTC
15,TRBJ2-5,TRBD2,TRBV5-1,NA,CASSLEPAGGETQYF,TGCGCCAGCAGCTTGGAACCAGCGGGGGGGGAGACCCAGTACTTC
16,TRBJ1-1,NA,TRBV2,once,CASSEAQGRVSTEAFF,TGTGCCAGCAGTGAAGCGCAGGGCAGAGTATCCACTGAAGCTTTCTTT
13,TRBJ1-6,NA,TRBV7-2,NA,CASSYGGYSPLHF,TGTGCCAGCAGCTACGGAGGGTACTCACCCCTCCACTTT
15,TRBJ1-4,TRBD1,TRBV7-8,NA,CASSSSGTANEKLFF,TGTGCCAGCAGCTCATCCGGGACAGCGAATGAAAAACTGTTTTTT
13,TRBJ2-5,TRBD2,TRBV2,NA,CANGTSGQETQYF,TGTGCCAACGGGACTAGCGGCCAAGAGACCCAGTACTTC
13,TRBJ1-6,TRBD1,TRBV7-2,once,CASSWTGESPLHF,TGTGCCAGCAGTTGGACAGGGGAATCACCCCTCCACTTT
15,TRBJ2-4,TRBD1,TRBV7-2,once,CASSVMTGFKNIQYF,TGTGCCAGCAGCGTGATGACAGGGTTCAAAAACATTCAGTACTTC
17,TRBJ2-6,TRBD1,TRBV15,few,CATSRTGDGSGANVLTF,TGTGCCACCAGCAGGACAGGGGACGGCTCTGGGGCCAACGTCCTGACTTTC
16,TRBJ2-2,NA,TRBV6-2/TRBV6-3,once,CASSYSRERNTGELFF,TGTGCCAGCAGTTACTCGAGGGAGAGGAACACCGGGGAGCTGTTTTTT
13,TRBJ1-2,NA,TRBV13,NA,CASSLRGNYGYTF,TGTGCCAGCAGCTTGAGAGGGAACTATGGCTACACCTTC
15,TRBJ1-2,NA,TRBV20-1,NA,CSASSPGTTNYGYTF,TGCAGTGCTAGTTCCCCCGGGACAACTAACTATGGCTACACCTTC
13,TRBJ1-2,TRBD1,TRBV19,few,CASSTQGTYGYTF,TGTGCCAGTAGCACACAGGGGACCTATGGCTACACCTTC
14,TRBJ1-1,NA,TRBV5-1,NA,CASSLGLGYGEAFF,TGCGCCAGCAGCTTGGGCTTAGGGTATGGTGAAGCTTTCTTT
18,TRBJ1-2,TRBD1,TRBV7-2,NA,CASSLALRQGQGAYGYTF,TGTGCCAGCAGCTTAGCGCTACGACAGGGTCAGGGGGCTTATGGCTACACCTTC
15,TRBJ2-2,NA,TRBV9,NA,CASSVSARGTGELFF,TGTGCCAGCAGCGTTAGCGCCAGAGGAACCGGGGAGCTGTTTTTT
11,TRBJ1-2,NA,TRBV20-1,NA,CSAREDYGYTF,TGCAGTGCTAGAGAGGACTATGGCTACACCTTC
14,TRBJ2-1,TRBD2,TRBV30,NA,CAWSWGGIYNEQFF,TGTGCCTGGAGTTGGGGAGGGATTTACAATGAGCAGTTCTTC
18,TRBJ1-1,TRBD1,TRBV7-6,NA,CASSPLARTGQMNTEAFF,TGTGCCAGCAGCCCGCTCGCAAGGACAGGACAAATGAACACTGAAGCTTTCTTT
16,TRBJ1-2,NA,TRBV10-3,NA,CAITGGRQRNNYGYTF,TGTGCCATCACGGGTGGAAGGCAGAGAAACAACTATGGCTACACCTTC
16,TRBJ2-1,TRBD2,TRBV19,NA,CASRGPGGKSYNEQFF,TGTGCCAGTAGGGGCCCGGGAGGGAAATCCTACAATGAGCAGTTCTTC
13,TRBJ1-1,TRBD1,TRBV28,NA,CASSPGQTGGAFF,TGTGCCAGCAGCCCAGGACAGACAGGGGGAGCTTTCTTT
14,TRBJ2-4,TRBD1,TRBV14,NA,CASSRQGTKNIQYF,TGTGCCAGCAGTCGACAGGGGACTAAAAACATTCAGTACTTC
15,TRBJ2-2,TRBD2,TRBV19,NA,CASKRAGYGTGELFF,TGTGCCAGTAAGAGAGCGGGATACGGCACCGGGGAGCTGTTTTTT
14,TRBJ2-5,NA,TRBV9,NA,CASSPDSGQETQYF,TGTGCCAGCAGCCCAGATAGCGGACAAGAGACCCAGTACTTC
14,TRBJ1-4,NA,TRBV7-9,NA,CASSFVQADEKLFF,TGTGCCAGCAGCTTCGTACAGGCCGATGAAAAACTGTTTTTT
14,TRBJ1-2,NA,TRBV19,NA,CASSMLQINYGYTF,TGTGCCAGTAGTATGCTCCAGATAAACTATGGCTACACCTTC
13,TRBJ2-5,NA,TRBV24-1,NA,CATSPGQRETQYF,TGTGCCACCAGTCCCGGACAGAGGGAGACCCAGTACTTC
11,TRBJ1-5,NA,TRBV6-5,NA,CASGNNQPQHF,TGTGCCAGCGGAAACAATCAGCCCCAGCATTTT
14,TRBJ1-3,TRBD1,TRBV6-5,NA,CASTDRATGNTIYF,TGTGCCAGCACCGACAGGGCGACTGGAAACACCATATATTTT
15,TRBJ1-3,TRBD1,TRBV5-6,NA,CASSFGTAMGNTIYF,TGTGCCAGCAGCTTCGGGACAGCGATGGGAAACACCATATATTTT
17,TRBJ2-5,TRBD2,TRBV5-1,NA,CASSLGTSVLLGETQYF,TGCGCCAGCAGCTTAGGGACTAGCGTTTTGTTGGGAGAGACCCAGTACTTC
12,TRBJ1-3,NA,TRBV6-5,NA,CASTGTGNTIYF,TGTGCCAGCACTGGGACTGGAAACACCATATATTTT
15,TRBJ2-5,NA,TRBV5-1,NA,CASLPEPHSAETQYF,TGCGCCAGCCTCCCCGAGCCCCATTCAGCAGAGACCCAGTACTTC
15,TRBJ1-6,NA,TRBV7-9,NA,CASGGQLEYNSPLHF,TGTGCCAGCGGGGGACAACTGGAATATAATTCACCCCTCCACTTT
16,TRBJ1-1,TRBD1,TRBV4-3,NA,CASSGGTGARKTEAFF,TGCGCCAGCAGTGGGGGGACAGGGGCTCGGAAGACTGAAGCTTTCTTT
15,TRBJ1-1,NA,TRBV27,few,CASSPEPLFRAEAFF,TGTGCCAGCAGTCCGGAACCGCTTTTTCGGGCAGAAGCTTTCTTT
14,TRBJ1-6,NA,TRBV15,NA,CATSRAQYNSPLHF,TGTGCCACCAGCAGGGCGCAATACAATTCACCCCTCCACTTT
14,TRBJ1-4,NA,TRBV6-5,NA,CASKRGAVNEKLFF,TGTGCCAGCAAAAGGGGAGCAGTTAATGAAAAACTGTTTTTT
15,TRBJ1-2,NA,TRBV3-1/TRBV3-2,once,CASAPSWGGNYGYTF,TGTGCCAGCGCTCCGAGCTGGGGGGGTAACTATGGCTACACCTTC
14,TRBJ2-1,TRBD1,TRBV5-5,NA,CASSFQGADSEQFF,TGTGCCAGCAGCTTCCAGGGGGCTGATAGTGAGCAGTTCTTC
15,TRBJ2-2,NA,TRBV9,NA,CASSVVDRNTGELFF,TGTGCCAGCAGCGTAGTTGACAGGAACACCGGGGAGCTGTTTTTT
16,TRBJ2-5,TRBD2,TRBV3-1/TRBV3-2,NA,CASSLSTSGGGETQYF,TGTGCCAGCAGCCTTTCGACTAGCGGGGGCGGGGAGACCCAGTACTTC
15,TRBJ1-6,TRBD1,TRBV5-6,NA,CASSLGQGTNSPLHF,TGTGCCAGCAGCTTAGGACAGGGTACGAATTCACCCCTCCACTTT
14,TRBJ2-3,NA,TRBV5-1,NA,CASRGDLSTGTQYF,TGCGCCAGCAGGGGGGACCTCTCCACAGGTACGCAGTATTTT
14,TRBJ2-5,NA,TRBV5-6,NA,CASSLDRYQETQYF,TGTGCCAGCAGCTTAGACAGGTACCAAGAGACCCAGTACTTC